This TCR beta chain was retrieved from a study of identifying expanded T cells in peripheral blood. Study outcomes and limitations: Differentially abundant clones: about 1.2 between replicates, about 15 at two to three weeks, less than 25 at four.

Sequenced by immunoSEQ multiplex PCR; TCRdb stores in-frame clones only, minus some. The sample consists of around 100,000 clones, more than 85% of them appearing once. A remark on this clone: Its antigen is not known. One end of the junction varies from germline; a read error may be responsible.

Germline V lookup: CDR1 SGHNT, CDR2 YYREEE (reference sequence). The CDR3 loop spans 14 amino acids. During the collection period, no donor immune events like infections were recorded. The TCR comes from a person aged 18 to 69 in good health. This sequence joins TRBV5-4 and TRBJ2-1; D may be TRBD1 or TRBD2 (5 bases each). The sample comprised blood. CDR3 nucleotide sequence: TGCGCCAGCAGCCAGGGCGACTACTACAATGAGCAGTTCTTC. Residues: CASSQGDYYNEQFF.